Presented here are 12 T cell receptor beta chains from one specimen sequenced in a study of siplizumab effects on memory and regulatory T cells. Assay used: immunoSEQ multiplex PCR; TCRdb lists only in-frame clones, some missing. The sample shows 95,000 to 130,000 clones, about 95% of them seen only once. Sequencing input: non-Treg CD4+ T cells sorted from blood. The receptors stem from a human donor in good health.

The chain has TRBV19 and TRBJ2-1, with D perhaps TRBD2 (5 bases). V dropped 5 bases and J dropped 4 bases, with 9 bases sitting between them. CDR3 length equals 13 residues. Germline V gene sequence: CDR1 LNHDA, CDR2 SQIVND (reference sequence). CDR3 amino acids: CASSDTRYNEQFF. For the CDR3, the DNA is TGTGCCAGTAGTGATACTAGATACAATGAGCAGTTCTTC.

A single count supports this clone. V usage is TRBV7-2 and J usage is TRBJ2-5, with a tentative D call TRBD1 (5 bases). Trimming pared 1 base from V and 4 bases from J, leaving 13 bases between. Per the germline V gene, CDR1 is SGHTA and CDR2 is FQGNSA. The CDR3 sequence is 15 residues long. CDR3 nucleotide sequence: TGTGCCAGCAGCTTAGTAGTCAGGGTTGTAGAGACCCAGTACTTC. Translated, it gives CASSLVVRVVETQYF.

This chain joins TRBV7-9 and TRBJ2-1; D is undetermined. V was shortened by 2 bases and J by 4 bases, with 9 bases between the two germline ends. Germline V gene sequence: CDR1 SEHNR, CDR2 FQNEAQ (reference sequence). This CDR3 is 14 amino acids long. Here the CDR3 reads CASSLPQPYNEQFF. The CDR3 DNA reads as TGTGCCAGCAGCTTACCCCAACCTTACAATGAGCAGTTCTTC.

V usage is TRBV6-6 and J usage is TRBJ2-5; 10 nucleotides match TRBD2. Germline loops: CDR1 MNHNY, CDR2 SVGAGI (reference sequence). The J segment lost 3 bases and the V segment lost 5 bases, leaving 9 bases of the junction unmatched. The CDR3 has 16 amino acids. The CDR3 nucleotides read TGTGCCAGCAGTCCTCGGACTAGCGGAGGGAAAGAGACCCAGTACTTC. As protein: CASSPRTSGGKETQYF.

The chain couples TRBV9 to TRBJ1-1; 7 nucleotides match TRBD1. The CDR3 is 15 residues long. Germline-derived CDR1 and CDR2 are SGDLS and YYNGEE. V was clipped by 2 bases and J by 0 bases; unmatched bases: 4. CDR3 loop: CASSVRDSLNTEAFF. CDR3 DNA: TGTGCCAGCAGCGTTAGGGACAGCTTGAACACTGAAGCTTTCTTT.

V usage is TRBV4-1 and J usage is TRBJ2-7; D is unresolved. CDR3 length: 14 amino acids. Germline CDR1 MGHRA, CDR2 YSYEKL. The V and J ends lost 3 bases and 3 bases respectively, with 12 bases between them. The CDR3 bases are TGCGCCAGCAGCCACCCGGCACAGAGCTACGAGCAGTACTTC. Amino acids: CASSHPAQSYEQYF.

The V gene is TRBV7-9, the J gene TRBJ2-5, with D perhaps matching TRBD1 (5 bases). The CDR3 is 14 amino acids. Germline V lookup: CDR1 SEHNR, CDR2 FQNEAQ (reference sequence). The V and J ends lost 5 bases and 0 bases respectively, with 10 bases between them. As DNA, the CDR3 is TGTGCCAGCAGCCCAGGGAACAACCAAGAGACCCAGTACTTC. Amino acids: CASSPGNNQETQYF.

The rearrangement links TRBV5-1 to TRBJ2-6; D gene uncertain. CDR3 size: 24 residues. V gave up 1 base and J gave up 2 bases, with 34 bases separating them. Germline V lookup: CDR1 SGHRS, CDR2 YFSETQ. In DNA form, the CDR3 reads TGCGCCAGCAGCTTGAGCGTCGTTGGCCCTGAACCCAGACGGAATCTCCCTGGGGCCAACGTCCTGACTTTC. Protein sequence: CASSLSVVGPEPRRNLPGANVLTF.

The chain employs TRBV5-1 and TRBJ2-3; TRBD2 agrees at 7 bases. CDR1 and CDR2 (germline): SGHRS, YFSETQ. V was clipped by 4 bases and J by 1 base; unmatched bases: 6. The CDR3 is 15 residues long. CDR3 region: CASSLSGIRTDTQYF. The CDR3 DNA is TGCGCCAGCAGCCTGAGCGGGATCCGCACAGATACGCAGTATTTT. Combining the CDR3 with reference TRBV5-1 and TRBJ2-3 gives the whole variable domain KAGVTQTPRYLIKTRGQQVTLSCSPISGHRSVSWYQQTPGQGLQFLFEYFSETQRNKGNFPGRFSGRQFSNSRSEMNVSTLELGDSALYLCASSLSGIRTDTQYFGPGTRLTVL.

This rearrangement joins TRBV19 to TRBJ2-7, with 10 bases fitting TRBD1. The germline V gene has CDR1 LNHDA and CDR2 SQIVND (reference sequence). The CDR3 runs to 15 residues. The trim removed 6 bases at V and 3 bases at J, leaving 8 bases unmatched. CDR3 residues: CASSRAGTGDYEQYF. For the CDR3, the DNA is TGTGCCAGTAGCCGGGCAGGGACAGGGGACTACGAGCAGTACTTC.

The chain uses TRBV4-1 and TRBJ2-1; 8 nucleotides agree with TRBD2. CDR1 is MGHRA and CDR2 is YSYEKL in the germline V gene. The V segment lost 2 bases and the J segment 8 bases; nucleotides outside the gene matches: 8. The CDR3 runs 15 residues. The CDR3 bases are TGCGCCAGCAGCCAACCTACCAAGCGGGAGCATGAGCAGTTCTTC. It codes for CASSQPTKREHEQFF.

The V and J genes are TRBV5-1 and TRBJ1-1; D might be TRBD1 (6 bases). Germline V CDR1 and CDR2: SGHRS, YFSETQ. The V gene lost 1 base and the J gene lost 1 base, with 8 bases spanning the gap. The CDR3 is made up of 14 amino acids. The DNA of the CDR3 is TGCGCCAGCAGCTTGACAGGGCCGAACACTGAAGCTTTCTTT. It specifies CASSLTGPNTEAFF.